The 29 T cell receptor beta chains reported below all come from one sample, sequenced in a study of tumor-infiltrating T cells and Merkel cell polyomavirus. Study overall: The study examined CD8+ T cells specific for the Merkel cell polyomavirus KLL epitope.

Immunohistochemistry showed robust Merkel cell polyomavirus Large T antigen staining in every patient's tumor. Profiled with immunoSEQ multiplex PCR; TCRdb holds only in-frame clones, not every one. The sample carries under 30,000 clones, 87% recorded once. Sequenced input: lymph node tissue. Source of these receptors: a man aged 45-65 years with Merkel cell carcinoma.

The rearrangement joins TRBV28 to TRBJ1-6; 9 nucleotides line up with TRBD1. The germline CDR1 and CDR2 sequences are MDHEN and SYDVKM. Unmatched junction bases numbered 2, after V lost 1 base and J lost 10 bases. The CDR3 runs 14 residues. The CDR3 here is CASSLFGQGSPLHF. For the CDR3, the DNA is TGTGCCAGCAGTTTATTTGGACAGGGGTCACCCCTCCACTTT.

The chain combines TRBV4-1 with TRBJ2-7; the match to TRBD2 covers 8 bases. Germline V gene sequence: CDR1 MGHRA, CDR2 YSYEKL. The CDR3 has 15 residues. V lost 0 bases to trimming and J lost 6 bases; unmatched junction nucleotides: 7. The CDR3 nucleotides are TGCGCCAGCAGCCAAGATTACGGGAGGGGACGCGAGCAGTACTTC. Translation gives CASSQDYGRGREQYF.

The chain recombines TRBV19 with TRBJ1-4; TRBD1 agrees at 8 bases. The CDR3 extends over 14 amino acids. Germline-derived CDR1 and CDR2 are LNHDA and SQIVND (reference sequence). The J segment lost 13 bases and the V segment lost 3 bases, leaving 10 bases of the junction unmatched. CDR3 sequence reads: CASSMGQVVGGLFF. CDR3 DNA sequence: TGTGCCAGTAGTATGGGACAGGTAGTTGGTGGACTGTTTTTT.

This clone was counted only a few times. The rearrangement joins TRBV5-6 to TRBJ1-4, with 8 bases aligning to TRBD1. CDR1 is SGHDT, CDR2 YYEEEE, per germline. V shed 6 bases and J 6 bases; nucleotides not matched to a gene: 10. CDR3 length equals 15 residues. As DNA, the CDR3 is TGTGCCAGCATCCTCCAGGGGGCGCGGGATGAAAAACTGTTTTTT. Protein sequence: CASILQGARDEKLFF.

V and J are TRBV9 and TRBJ2-3; TRBD2 is a possible D gene (5 bases). Germline CDR1 reads SGDLS; CDR2 reads YYNGEE. The CDR3 has 15 amino acids. Between the trimmed V and J ends, which lost 0 bases and 5 bases, there was a span of 13 bases. DNA of the CDR3: TGTGCCAGCAGCGTAGGGGGAGCTGGTGGAGATACGCAGTATTTT. Translation gives CASSVGGAGGDTQYF.

Here the CDR3 DNA reads TGTGCCAGCAGCTTAGACGTCGCGGGACTCAAAAATTCACCCCTCCACTTT. It specifies CASSLDVAGLKNSPLHF. V is TRBV7-2 and J is TRBJ1-6, with D perhaps TRBD1 (5 bases). From germline, CDR1 is SGHTA and CDR2 FQGNSA. The CDR3 is 17 amino acids. The V end was cut by 1 base, the J end by 7 bases, with 17 bases between. The complete variable domain, with remaining parts taken from reference TRBV7-2 and TRBJ1-6, reads GAGVSQSPSNKVTEKGKDVELRCDPISGHTALYWYRQSLGQGLEFLIYFQGNSAPDKSGLPSDRFSAERTGGSVSTLTIQRTQQEDSAVYLCASSLDVAGLKNSPLHFGNGTRLTVT.

This clone showed up just once. V usage is TRBV6-6 and J usage is TRBJ2-7; TRBD1 aligns across 7 bases. V lost 6 bases to trimming and J lost 0 bases; unmatched junction nucleotides: 5. The germline V gene has CDR1 MNHNY and CDR2 SVGAGI (reference sequence). CDR3 size: 14 residues. The CDR3 sequence: CASREQGPSYEQYF. CDR3 DNA sequence: TGTGCCAGCAGGGAACAGGGGCCCTCCTACGAGCAGTACTTC.

This sequence joins TRBV28 and TRBJ2-7; 10 nucleotides align to TRBD1. The V gene end was trimmed by 6 bases and the J gene end by 4 bases; junction bases not matched to a gene: 6. CDR3 length equals 14 residues. CDR1 MDHEN and CDR2 SYDVKM come from the germline V gene. CDR3: CASSLRDRGYEQYF. CDR3 in DNA: TGTGCCAGCAGCCTCCGGGACAGGGGTTACGAGCAGTACTTC.

In DNA form, the CDR3 reads TGTGCCAGCAGCCAGTTCCCTAATGAAAAACTGTTTTTT. Protein: CASSQFPNEKLFF. This rearrangement joins TRBV5-4 to TRBJ1-4; no clear D gene. The CDR3 is 13 amino acids. Germline V CDR1 and CDR2: SGHNT, YYREEE (reference sequence). With 4 bases removed from V and 3 bases from J, the gap between germline ends came to 7 bases.

The chain joins TRBV6-5 to TRBJ1-1; 10 nucleotides line up with TRBD1. V shed 2 bases and J 5 bases; nucleotides not matched to a gene: 8. This CDR3 is built from 16 residues. Germline V lookup: CDR1 MNHEY, CDR2 SVGAGI. Here the CDR3 DNA reads TGTGCCAGCAGTTACATTGTAGTGGACAGGGGGACTGAAGCTTTCTTT. Translation: CASSYIVVDRGTEAFF.

This rearrangement joins TRBV5-6 to TRBJ1-1; no clear D. V dropped 2 bases and J dropped 0 bases, with 8 bases sitting between them. CDR3 length: 14 residues. Germline V gene lookup returns CDR1 SGHDT and CDR2 YYEEEE. The CDR3 nucleotides are TGTGCCAGCAGCTTACGAGGGTTGAACACTGAAGCTTTCTTT. Its protein is CASSLRGLNTEAFF.

This chain joins TRBV7-9 and TRBJ2-7, with D maybe TRBD2 (5 bases). Germline-derived CDR1 and CDR2 are SEHNR and FQNEAQ (reference sequence). Trimming took off 5 bases at V and 3 bases at J, with 17 bases between the two ends. This CDR3 has 15 residues. The CDR3 spells CASSRESGKNYEQYF. CDR3 in DNA: TGTGCCAGCAGCAGGGAATCCGGGAAGAACTACGAGCAGTACTTC.

This clone was observed a few times. The V call is TRBV2, the J call TRBJ1-4, with 7 nucleotides matching TRBD1. J lost 4 bases, V lost 5 bases, and 7 bases had no gene match. From germline, CDR1 is SNHLY and CDR2 FYNNEI. The CDR3 has 15 amino acids. CDR3 coding DNA: TGTGCCAGCAGTTCCAGGGGGAAGAGTAATGAAAAACTGTTTTTT. Residues: CASSSRGKSNEKLFF.

The chain recombines TRBV28 with TRBJ2-7; the D gene is possibly TRBD2 (6 bases). Trimming removed 3 bases from V and 2 bases from J, with 14 bases in between. The CDR3 sequence is 15 residues long. Germline loops: CDR1 MDHEN, CDR2 SYDVKM. CDR3 nucleotide sequence: TGTGCCAGCAGTTTGGAGGGAAACCCTACCTACGAGCAGTACTTC. This sequence encodes CASSLEGNPTYEQYF.

The chain carries TRBV6-1 and TRBJ1-5; D gene uncertain. Germline CDR1 is MNHNS and CDR2 is SASEGT. V gave up 4 bases and J gave up 0 bases, with 10 bases separating them. The CDR3 extends over 15 amino acids. CDR3 nucleotide sequence: TGTGCCAGCAGTGTGTATGACTATAGCAATCAGCCCCAGCATTTT. Its translation is CASSVYDYSNQPQHF.

The genes are TRBV27 and TRBJ1-2, with TRBD1 matching over 9 bases. V shed 4 bases and J 5 bases; nucleotides not matched to a gene: 5. In germline, CDR1 is MNHEY, CDR2 SMNVEV (reference sequence). The length of the CDR3 is 14 residues. The DNA for the CDR3 is TGTGCCAGCAGTTCGGACAGGGGCCTTTATGGCTACACCTTC. As protein: CASSSDRGLYGYTF.

The V and J genes are TRBV28 and TRBJ2-2, with 8 bases fitting TRBD1. V lost 5 bases to trimming and J lost 4 bases; unmatched junction nucleotides: 9. Per the germline V gene, CDR1 is MDHEN and CDR2 is SYDVKM. The CDR3 totals 16 residues. The CDR3: CASSQGRTGGTGELFF. For the CDR3, the DNA is TGTGCCAGCAGTCAGGGGAGAACAGGGGGCACCGGGGAGCTGTTTTTT.

This rearrangement joins TRBV9 to TRBJ1-2; D ambiguous. This CDR3 contains 15 residues. Trimming removed 0 bases at V and 4 bases at J, with 13 bases between. Per germline, CDR1 SGDLS and CDR2 YYNGEE. As DNA, the CDR3 is TGTGCCAGCAGCGTAGACGGAACCCGAGGCTATGGCTACACCTTC. Encoded protein: CASSVDGTRGYGYTF.

The chain links TRBV5-1 to TRBJ2-1; 7 nucleotides match TRBD2. The CDR3 covers 15 residues. CDR1 SGHRS and CDR2 YFSETQ come from the germline V gene. With 4 bases clipped from V and 0 bases from J, the junction kept 4 bases outside the gene matches. CDR3 sequence: CASSHGTTSYNEQFF. The CDR3 coding sequence is TGCGCCAGCAGCCATGGGACTACCTCCTACAATGAGCAGTTCTTC.

The rearrangement joins TRBV19 to TRBJ2-2; D is unclear. V was trimmed by 3 bases and J by 1 base, leaving 6 bases between them. Germline V gives CDR1 LNHDA, CDR2 SQIVND (reference sequence). There are 14 residues in the CDR3. The CDR3 DNA reads TGTGCCAGTAGTATGTGGCAGAACACCGGGGAGCTGTTTTTT. Amino acids: CASSMWQNTGELFF.

The chain joins TRBV10-3 to TRBJ2-5, with TRBD2 identical over 12 bases. The DNA end is a closer match to TRBJ2-7, so the J assignment may be wrong. Germline V lookup: CDR1 ENHRY, CDR2 SYGVKD. CDR3 length: 17 residues. The CDR3 loop reads CAISEAILAGGSNEQYF. The CDR3 DNA sequence: TGTGCCATCAGTGAGGCCATACTAGCGGGAGGTTCGAACGAGCAGTACTTC.

The chain is built from TRBV14 and TRBJ1-6; TRBD1 matches 12 bases. The germline CDR1 and CDR2 sequences are SGHDN and FVKESK. After removal of 2 bases from V and 13 bases from J, the junction contained 9 bases not matched to a gene. This CDR3 region has 16 residues. The CDR3 DNA is TGTGCCAGCAGCCAACACCCGGGACAGGGGGCCCTGCCCCTCCACTTT. Its protein product is CASSQHPGQGALPLHF.

CDR3 loop: CASSWGGTSGGAGSADTQYF. In nucleotides, the CDR3 is TGTGCCAGCAGTTGGGGCGGGACTAGCGGGGGGGCCGGTTCCGCAGATACGCAGTATTTT. The chain has TRBV28 and TRBJ2-3; 16 bases fit TRBD2. The germline CDR1 and CDR2 sequences are MDHEN and SYDVKM. The CDR3 spans 20 residues. With 4 bases clipped from V and 4 bases from J, the junction kept 14 bases outside the gene matches.

The gene calls are TRBV30 and TRBJ2-7, with D perhaps matching TRBD2 (5 bases). V lost 5 bases, J lost 2 bases, and 10 bases lay in between. Per the germline V gene, CDR1 is GTSNPN and CDR2 is SVGIG (reference sequence). The CDR3 is made up of 12 amino acids. CDR3: CAWETGTYEQYF. The DNA of the CDR3 is TGTGCCTGGGAAACGGGGACCTACGAGCAGTACTTC.

CDR3 coding DNA: TGTGCCAGCAGCTTAGGGCGGCAGGGCGAAGGCTACACCTTC. This translates into CASSLGRQGEGYTF. J is TRBJ1-2 and V is TRBV7-2; D perhaps matches TRBD1 (5 bases). V lost 1 base and J 8 bases, leaving 14 bases between the germline ends. The CDR3 loop spans 14 amino acids. Per the germline V gene, CDR1 is SGHTA and CDR2 is FQGNSA.

The rearrangement joins TRBV2 to TRBJ2-3; 9 nucleotides align to TRBD2. Germline values: CDR1 SNHLY, CDR2 FYNNEI. J lost 2 bases, V lost 6 bases, and 6 bases had no gene match. The CDR3 is made up of 15 amino acids. In DNA, the CDR3 is TGTGCCAGCAGCCCTAGCGGGGTACTCACAGATACGCAGTATTTT. This translates into CASSPSGVLTDTQYF.

The rearrangement uses TRBV5-1 and TRBJ1-1; D may be TRBD1 (6 bases). Germline V gene data show CDR1 as SGHRS and CDR2 as YFSETQ. Trimming shortened V by 0 bases and J by 1 base, and 10 bases separated the two germline ends. This CDR3 is 15 amino acids long. CDR3 residues: CASSLGIQGNTEAFF. The DNA for the CDR3 is TGCGCCAGCAGCTTGGGGATACAGGGGAACACTGAAGCTTTCTTT.

The V and J genes are TRBV7-2 and TRBJ2-1, with no clear D. With 1 base removed from V and 7 bases from J, the gap between germline ends came to 11 bases. The V gene's germline CDR1 is SGHTA and CDR2 FQGNSA. The CDR3 runs 14 residues. The CDR3 DNA follows: TGTGCCAGCAGCTTAGAAGTAGTGTCGAATGAGCAGTTCTTC. Amino acid sequence: CASSLEVVSNEQFF. Drawing the rest from reference TRBV7-2 and TRBJ2-1, the complete variable domain is GAGVSQSPSNKVTEKGKDVELRCDPISGHTALYWYRQSLGQGLEFLIYFQGNSAPDKSGLPSDRFSAERTGGSVSTLTIQRTQQEDSAVYLCASSLEVVSNEQFFGPGTRLTVL.

Of note for this clone: This sample also contains other DNA sequences that code for the same CDR3. The V gene is TRBV6-5, the J gene TRBJ1-5; 8 nucleotides agree with TRBD1. Unmatched junction bases numbered 5, after V lost 6 bases and J lost 4 bases. The CDR3 covers 14 residues. Germline V gene lookup returns CDR1 MNHEY and CDR2 SVGAGI. CDR3 loop: CASRRTGRNQPQHF. DNA for the CDR3: TGTGCCAGCAGACGGACAGGGCGGAATCAGCCCCAGCATTTT.